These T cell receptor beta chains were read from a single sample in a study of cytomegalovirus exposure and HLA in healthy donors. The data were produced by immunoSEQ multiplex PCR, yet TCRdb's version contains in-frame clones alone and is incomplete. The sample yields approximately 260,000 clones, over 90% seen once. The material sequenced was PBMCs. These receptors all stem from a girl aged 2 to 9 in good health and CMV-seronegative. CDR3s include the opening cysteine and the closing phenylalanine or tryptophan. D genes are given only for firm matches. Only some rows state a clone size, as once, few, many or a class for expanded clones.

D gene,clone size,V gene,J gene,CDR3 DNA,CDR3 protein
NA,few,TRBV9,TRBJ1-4,TGTGCCAGCAGCGGGCCACCCGGATGGGAGAATGAAAAACTGTTTTTT,CASSGPPGWENEKLFF
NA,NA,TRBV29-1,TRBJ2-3,TGCAGAGAAGACCGGGGGTCAGATACGCAGTATTTT,CREDRGSDTQYF
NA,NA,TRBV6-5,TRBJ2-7,TGTGCCAGCAGTCGCACAGGGTTCGACGAGCAGTACTTC,CASSRTGFDEQYF
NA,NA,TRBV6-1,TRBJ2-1,TGTGCCAGCAGTGAACATAGAGCAAGCTCCTACAATGAGCAGTTCTTC,CASSEHRASSYNEQFF
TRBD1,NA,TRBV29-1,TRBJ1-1,TGCAGCGTTGTGACAGGGCAGACTGAAGCTTTCTTT,CSVVTGQTEAFF
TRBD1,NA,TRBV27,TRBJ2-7,TGTGCCAGCAGTCCGGGGACAGGAGCCATTTACGAGCAGTACTTC,CASSPGTGAIYEQYF
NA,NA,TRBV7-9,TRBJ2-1,TGTGCCAGCAGCCCATACCCACCCCCCGGGAGAGGATACAATGAGCAGTTCTTC,CASSPYPPPGRGYNEQFF
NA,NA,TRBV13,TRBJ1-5,TGTGCCAGCAGCGTCCGGACAGATCAGCCCCAGCATTTT,CASSVRTDQPQHF
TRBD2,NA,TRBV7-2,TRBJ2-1,TGTGCCAGCAGCTCGGGACTAGCCAATGAGCAGTTCTTC,CASSSGLANEQFF
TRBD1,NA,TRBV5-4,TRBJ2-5,TGTGCCAGCAGCGGACAGGGCATACAAGAGACCCAGTACTTC,CASSGQGIQETQYF
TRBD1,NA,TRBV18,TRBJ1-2,TGTGCCAGCTCGAGTACAACCGCAGGGGGAGCCCGCTATGGCTACACCTTC,CASSSTTAGGARYGYTF
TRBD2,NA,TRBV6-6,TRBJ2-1,TGTGCCAGCAGTTCGACTAGCGGGAGGGAGAGAGAGCAGTTCTTC,CASSSTSGREREQFF
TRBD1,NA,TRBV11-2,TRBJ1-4,TGTGCCAGCAGCTTGACAGGGGGTAATGAAAAACTGTTTTTT,CASSLTGGNEKLFF
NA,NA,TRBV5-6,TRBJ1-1,TGTGCCAGCAGAAATGGTAGAGGGAGCGGGATGAACACTGAAGCTTTCTTT,CASRNGRGSGMNTEAFF
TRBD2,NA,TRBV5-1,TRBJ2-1,TGCGCCAGCAGCCCGGGGGGGGGAAATGAGCAGTTCTTC,CASSPGGGNEQFF
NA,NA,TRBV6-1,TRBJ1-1,TGTGCCGCCCTTAGGACACAGGATTCTGAAGCTTTCTTT,CAALRTQDSEAFF
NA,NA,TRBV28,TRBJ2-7,TGTGCCAGCAGTTTATTAGTTGGGGCCATTGGCGAGGACGAGCAGTACTTC,CASSLLVGAIGEDEQYF
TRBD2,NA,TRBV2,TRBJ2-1,TGTGCCAGCAGTGACGGACTAGCGGGAGGGTCCTACAATGAGCAGTTCTTC,CASSDGLAGGSYNEQFF
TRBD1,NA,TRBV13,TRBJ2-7,TGTGCCAGCAGCGATCGGGACAGAACCTACGAGCAGTACTTC,CASSDRDRTYEQYF
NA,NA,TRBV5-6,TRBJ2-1,TGTGCCAGCAGCTTGTTCACTAGGGCCAATGAGCAGTTCTTC,CASSLFTRANEQFF
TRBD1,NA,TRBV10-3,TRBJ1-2,TGTGCCATCAGTGGACAGGGCTATGGCTACACCTTC,CAISGQGYGYTF
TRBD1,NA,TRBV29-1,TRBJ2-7,TGCAGCGGAGGACAGGGAGACTACGAGCAGTACTTC,CSGGQGDYEQYF
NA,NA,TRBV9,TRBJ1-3,TGTGCCAGCAGCGTAGGGCGGAACTCTGGAAACACCATATATTTT,CASSVGRNSGNTIYF
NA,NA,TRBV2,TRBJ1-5,TGTGCCAGCAGGCCCACAGGGACCCCCGGGCAGCCCCAGCATTTT,CASRPTGTPGQPQHF
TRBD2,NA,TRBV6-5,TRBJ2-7,TGTGCCAGCAGTTATTCCAGCGGGGGACGCTACGAGCAGTACTTC,CASSYSSGGRYEQYF
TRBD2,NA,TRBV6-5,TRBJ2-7,TGTGCCAGCAGTATTAGCGGGGGTTCCTACGAGCAGTACTTC,CASSISGGSYEQYF
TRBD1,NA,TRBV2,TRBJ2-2,TGTGCCAGCAGTGTAGAGGGACAGGCTGCGAACACCGGGGAGCTGTTTTTT,CASSVEGQAANTGELFF
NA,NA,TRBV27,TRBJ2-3,TGTGCCAGCAGTTGGGCGGGCGGTAGCACAGATACGCAGTATTTT,CASSWAGGSTDTQYF
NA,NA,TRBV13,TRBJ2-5,TGTGCCAGCAGCTTAGCTGTGCAGGGGACCCAGTACTTC,CASSLAVQGTQYF
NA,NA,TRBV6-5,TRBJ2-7,TGTGCCAGCTGGACCTTGACAGCGCCTTACGAGCAGTACTTC,CASWTLTAPYEQYF
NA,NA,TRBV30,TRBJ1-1,TGTGCCTGGAGTCAGGGGTTGTGGGCGGACACTGAAGCTTTCTTT,CAWSQGLWADTEAFF
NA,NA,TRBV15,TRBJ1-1,TGTGCCACCAGCAGAGGCCCTACAGGAGTCTTAACGAACACTGAAGCTTTCTTT,CATSRGPTGVLTNTEAFF
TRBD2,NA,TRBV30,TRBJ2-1,TGTGCCTGGAGTGTGCGAGCGGGAGATAATGAGCAGTTCTTC,CAWSVRAGDNEQFF
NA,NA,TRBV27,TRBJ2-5,TGTGCCAGCAGCCAATCCTCAACTCAAGAGACCCAGTACTTC,CASSQSSTQETQYF
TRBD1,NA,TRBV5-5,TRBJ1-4,TGTGCCAGCAGCGCCACAGGGGAGATTGCTTATGAAAAACTGTTTTTT,CASSATGEIAYEKLFF
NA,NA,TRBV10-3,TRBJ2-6,TGTGCCATCAGTGAAAGCGGGGACAGGCCATCTGGGGCCAACGTCCTGACTTTC,CAISESGDRPSGANVLTF
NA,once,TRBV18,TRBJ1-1,TGTGCCAGCTCACCTATGATACAGGAGAGCACTGAAGCTTTCTTT,CASSPMIQESTEAFF
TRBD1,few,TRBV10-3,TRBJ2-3,TGTGCCATCGGTAGGGGACAGCAAACAGATACGCAGTATTTT,CAIGRGQQTDTQYF
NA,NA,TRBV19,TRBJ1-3,TGTGCCAGTAGTATAGGAGGGTCTGGAAACACCATATATTTT,CASSIGGSGNTIYF
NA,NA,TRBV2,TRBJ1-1,TGTGCCAGCACCGATCGGGGGGCGTCTGGTGCAAACACTGAAGCTTTCTTT,CASTDRGASGANTEAFF
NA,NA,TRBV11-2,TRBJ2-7,TGTGCCAGCAGCAGTACAGGCTCCCCCTACTACGAGCAGTACTTC,CASSSTGSPYYEQYF
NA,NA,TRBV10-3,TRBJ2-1,TGTGCCGTCTCCGAAGCTACTGGGCAGTTCTTC,CAVSEATGQFF
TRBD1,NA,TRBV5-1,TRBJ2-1,TGCGCCAGCAGCTGGACAGGGGGCCCCTACAATGAGCAGTTCTTC,CASSWTGGPYNEQFF
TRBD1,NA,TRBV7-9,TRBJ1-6,TGTGCCAGCAGCCCCCAGGGGGAGTGGTCACCCCTCCACTTT,CASSPQGEWSPLHF
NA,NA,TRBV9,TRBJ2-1,TGTGCCAGCAGCGTCGACGGGGCGGGGGCGCTCAATGAGCAGTTCTTC,CASSVDGAGALNEQFF
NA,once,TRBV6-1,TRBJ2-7,TGTGCCAGCAGTGTGCCAGGGGTCTCCTACGAGCAGTACTTC,CASSVPGVSYEQYF
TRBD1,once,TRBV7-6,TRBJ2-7,TGTGCCAGCAGCCTGGGACAGGGCGCGGAGCAGTACTTC,CASSLGQGAEQYF
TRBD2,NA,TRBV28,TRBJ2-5,TGTGCCAGCACCATGAGCGGGAGCAGGGAGACCCAGTACTTC,CASTMSGSRETQYF
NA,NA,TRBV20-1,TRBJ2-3,TGCAGTGCTAGAGATAATACGCAGTATTTT,CSARDNTQYF
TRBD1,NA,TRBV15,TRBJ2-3,TGTGCCACCAGCCCCGGACAGGGGAGGGAAGATACGCAGTATTTT,CATSPGQGREDTQYF